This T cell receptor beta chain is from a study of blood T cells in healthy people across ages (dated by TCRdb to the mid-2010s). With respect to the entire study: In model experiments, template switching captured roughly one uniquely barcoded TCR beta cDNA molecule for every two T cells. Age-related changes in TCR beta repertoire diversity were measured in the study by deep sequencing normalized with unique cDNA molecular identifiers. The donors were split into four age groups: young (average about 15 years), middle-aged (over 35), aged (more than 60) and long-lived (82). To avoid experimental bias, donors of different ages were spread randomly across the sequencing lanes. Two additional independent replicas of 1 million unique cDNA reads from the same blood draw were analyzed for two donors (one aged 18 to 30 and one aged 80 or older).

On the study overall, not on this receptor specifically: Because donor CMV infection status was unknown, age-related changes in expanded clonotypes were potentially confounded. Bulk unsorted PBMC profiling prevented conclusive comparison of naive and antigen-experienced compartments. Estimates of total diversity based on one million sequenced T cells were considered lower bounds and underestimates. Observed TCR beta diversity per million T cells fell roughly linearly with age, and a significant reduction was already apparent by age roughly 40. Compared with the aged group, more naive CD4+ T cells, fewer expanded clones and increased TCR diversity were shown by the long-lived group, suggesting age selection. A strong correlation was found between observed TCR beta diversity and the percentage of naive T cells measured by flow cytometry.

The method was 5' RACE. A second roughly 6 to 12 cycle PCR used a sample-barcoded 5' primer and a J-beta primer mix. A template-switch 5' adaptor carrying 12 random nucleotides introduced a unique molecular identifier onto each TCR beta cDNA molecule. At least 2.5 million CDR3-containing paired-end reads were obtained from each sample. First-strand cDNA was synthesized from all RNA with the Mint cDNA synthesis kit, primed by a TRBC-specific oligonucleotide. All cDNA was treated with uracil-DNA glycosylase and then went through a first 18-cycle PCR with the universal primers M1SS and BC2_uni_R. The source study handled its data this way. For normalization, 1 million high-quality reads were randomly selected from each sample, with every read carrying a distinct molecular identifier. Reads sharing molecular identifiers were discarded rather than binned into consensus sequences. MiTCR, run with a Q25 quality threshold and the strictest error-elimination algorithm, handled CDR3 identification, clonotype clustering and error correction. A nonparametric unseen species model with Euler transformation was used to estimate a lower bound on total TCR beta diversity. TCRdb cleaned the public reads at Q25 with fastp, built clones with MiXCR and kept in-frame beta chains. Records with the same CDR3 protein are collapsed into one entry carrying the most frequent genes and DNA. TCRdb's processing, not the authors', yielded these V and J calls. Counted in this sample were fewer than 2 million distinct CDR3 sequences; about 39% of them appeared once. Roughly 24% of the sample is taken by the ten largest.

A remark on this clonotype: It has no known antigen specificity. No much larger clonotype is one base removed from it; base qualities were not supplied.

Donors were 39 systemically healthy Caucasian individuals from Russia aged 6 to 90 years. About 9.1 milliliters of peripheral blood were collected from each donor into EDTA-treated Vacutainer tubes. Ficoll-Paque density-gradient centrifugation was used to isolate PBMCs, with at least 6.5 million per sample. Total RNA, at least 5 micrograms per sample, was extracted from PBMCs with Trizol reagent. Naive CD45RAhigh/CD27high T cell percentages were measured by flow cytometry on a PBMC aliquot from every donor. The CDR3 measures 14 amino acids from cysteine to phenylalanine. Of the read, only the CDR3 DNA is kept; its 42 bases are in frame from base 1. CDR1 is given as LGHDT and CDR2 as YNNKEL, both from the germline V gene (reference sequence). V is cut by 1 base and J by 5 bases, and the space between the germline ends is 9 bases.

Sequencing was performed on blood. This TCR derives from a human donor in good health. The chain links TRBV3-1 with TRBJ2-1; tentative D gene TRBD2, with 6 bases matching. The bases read TGTGCCAGCAGCCAAGTTGTAGCGGACAATGAGCAGTTCTTC. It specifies CASSQVVADNEQFF.